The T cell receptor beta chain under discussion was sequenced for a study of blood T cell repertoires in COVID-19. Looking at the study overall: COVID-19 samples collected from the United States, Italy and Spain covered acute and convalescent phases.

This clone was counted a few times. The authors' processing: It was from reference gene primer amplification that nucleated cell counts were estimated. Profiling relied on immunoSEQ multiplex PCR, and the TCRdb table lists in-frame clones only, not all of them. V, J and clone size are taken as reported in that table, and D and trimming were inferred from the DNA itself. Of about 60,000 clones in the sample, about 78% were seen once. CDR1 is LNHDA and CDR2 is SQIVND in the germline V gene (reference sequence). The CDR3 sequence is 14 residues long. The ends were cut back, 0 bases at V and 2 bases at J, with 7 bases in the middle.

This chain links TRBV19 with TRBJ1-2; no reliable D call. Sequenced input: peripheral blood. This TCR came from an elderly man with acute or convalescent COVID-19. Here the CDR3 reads CASSIDLRNYGYTF. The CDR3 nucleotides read TGTGCCAGTAGTATAGATCTCAGGAACTATGGCTACACCTTC.